The T cell receptor beta chain described here comes from a study of Graves' ophthalmopathy and Graves' hyperthyroidism. General study results and limits: A majority of expanded thyroid clonotypes exceeding 0.001 frequency were likewise present in blood.

CDR1 and CDR2 (germline): SNHLY, FYNNEI. Trimming at V came to 6 bases and at J to 2 bases, leaving 6 bases not matched to a gene. The CDR3 is made up of 14 amino acids. RNA transcripts served as template for amplifying TCR beta CDR3 sequences. An opening RT-PCR round employed HTBI primers and preceded a second-round multiplex PCR. MiXCR, applied by TCRdb to the multiplex PCR reads, yields one record per CDR3 protein. The repertoire holds some 400,000 distinct CDR3 sequences, with around 19% as singletons. About this clonotype: Antigen: not known.

The genes are TRBV2 and TRBJ2-7; 8 bases align to TRBD1. This receptor was obtained from a woman in her late teens or twenties with Graves' ophthalmopathy. Material: peripheral blood. The CDR3 sequence is CASRETGVPYEQYF. The CDR3 coding sequence is TGTGCCAGCAGGGAGACAGGGGTTCCCTACGAGCAGTACTTC.